This record covers a single TCR beta chain. This clonotype was seen ten or more times. Its binding antigen is unknown. No base qualities exist here, and no much larger clone lies one base off it. The CDR3 runs 13 residues from the cysteine to the phenylalanine. CDR3 DNA only is kept here, 39 bases in frame from base 1. The germline V gene (reference sequence) provides CDR1 MNHEY and CDR2 SMNVEV. V is cut by 5 bases and J by 2 bases, and the space between the germline ends is 8 bases. The data are from a study of T cells in Graves' hyperthyroidism and ophthalmopathy (dated by TCRdb to the late 2010s). In terms of the full investigation: Peripheral blood samples were taken at initial diagnosis, before any treatment was given. TCR V-J signatures able to tell the groups apart were searched for in a discovery cohort of around 95 patients, of whom 40 to 45 had Graves' ophthalmopathy and 57 had stable Graves' hyperthyroidism. After sampling, hyperthyroidism patients received methimazole starting at 30 mg daily, and ophthalmopathy patients received high-dose intravenous methylprednisolone. The study also compared thyroid tissue and blood T-cell repertoires from about six Graves' hyperthyroidism patients. An independent validation cohort of under 20 hyperthyroidism patients and about 16 patients who later progressed to ophthalmopathy tested prospective prediction of ophthalmopathy. The paper describes TCR Vbeta CDR3 sequencing of 140 or so peripheral blood samples, made up of about 40 ophthalmopathy patients, around 73 hyperthyroidism patients and 17 progressor patients. For training and testing, the 100 or so patients in the discovery cohort were randomly divided in a 7:3 ratio.

TCR beta CDR3 regions were amplified from RNA transcripts. The TCR CDR3 was subjected to a first round of RT-PCR using the HTBI primer set and the Qiagen OneStep RT-PCR kit. Libraries were constructed in a second round of multiplex PCR, after which size selection and purification were performed. Paired-end sequencing of the libraries was performed with 100 bp reads on an Illumina HiSeq2000. Turning to the authors' computational methods: SOAPnuke was used to process the raw data, with reads discarded if the reads contained adapters or uncalled bases, had a mean Phred below 15, or lacked an exact constant-primer or identifier match. High-quality paired reads were merged using COPE v1.2.5, and each unique nucleotide sequence was defined as a clonotype. MiTCR v1.1 was used to align clonotypes to the IMGT TRBV, TRBD and TRBJ reference segments. The analysis was restricted to V-J combinations with a frequency above 0.0001, which together covered over 99% of the repertoires. A TCS score was defined as the ratio of F50 (clonal expansion) to E x V (chaos), with BLOSUM62-based TCRdist applied between CDR3 peptides within each V-J. Welch's t-statistics and random forest reduced 514 V-J features to under 15, which were used in a naive Bayes classifier (R e1071). TCRdb reran the public reads through fastp at Q25 and MiXCR, keeping productive beta chains. Here each entry gathers all rows of one CDR3 protein and keeps the most common genes and DNA. These V and J calls originate from TCRdb's pipeline instead of the authors' own analysis. The sample table lists about 330,000 distinct CDR3 sequences, 12% to 15% of them with a count of one. The top ten clones comprise roughly 35% of the sample.

The research as a whole found: A model built on a 13 V-J signature distinguished ophthalmopathy from stable hyperthyroidism, reaching around 88% sensitivity and 81% to 83% specificity in cross-validation and 80%/75% in testing. Most expanded thyroid clonotypes (frequency above 0.001) were also found in blood, which suggests that blood repertoires may mirror thyroid immune responses. During validation, the model predicted progression to ophthalmopathy a median of approximately six months ahead of onset, with more than 60% sensitivity and about 72% specificity. No statistical method was used to set the sample size in advance, and investigators knew the group allocation.

Ophthalmopathy patients had moderately to severely active disease, with a Clinical Activity Score of 3 or more, a NOSPECS grade of 4 or more, and a disease duration of less than 3 months. The study excluded patients with uncontrolled infections, other autoimmune diseases, pregnancy or lactation. Diagnoses were established on the basis of clinical symptoms, serum thyroxine and TRAb, thyroid ultrasound, and orbital computed tomography. PBMCs were isolated from about 9.1 ml of fresh peripheral blood by Ficoll-Paque density gradient centrifugation. Trizol reagent was used to extract total RNA, and RNA quality was then checked on an Agilent 2100 Bioanalyzer.

The receptor was derived from a woman between 40 and 50 years old with Graves' ophthalmopathy. The source material was blood. The rearranged segments are TRBV27 and TRBJ2-3, with the identity of the D gene unclear. The CDR3 region has the sequence CASSTPHTDTQYF. Here is the DNA: TGTGCCAGCAGTACCCCACACACAGATACGCAGTATTTT.